Detailed here is one T cell receptor beta chain. The data were obtained in a study of shared clonotypes between healthy human individuals. The CDR3 loop spans 15 amino acids. Germline V gene data show CDR1 as SEHNR and CDR2 as FQNEAQ (reference sequence). The germline V and J ends were trimmed by 5 bases and 1 base, with 15 bases remaining between them. The assay was immunoSEQ multiplex PCR, and TCRdb's table has in-frame clones only and misses some. The data show some 1,100,000 clones, 75% to 80% seen once. Sequenced: memory CD4+ T cells from PBMCs. Subset noted: CD45RA-negative fraction. The gene calls are TRBV7-9 and TRBJ2-7; tentatively, D is TRBD1 or TRBD2 (5 bases each). The TCR originated in a man aged 18 to 29 in good health. Some clones in this sample may be carry-over from other donors' samples. CDR3: CASSQVRGVSYEQYF. CDR3 coding DNA: TGTGCCAGCAGCCAAGTCCGAGGGGTTTCCTACGAGCAGTACTTC. Complete variable domain (other parts from reference TRBV7-9 and TRBJ2-7): DTGVSQNPRHKITKRGQNVTFRCDPISEHNRLYWYRQTLGQGPEFLTYFQNEAQLEKSRLLSDRFSAERPKGSFSTLEIQRTEQGDSAMYLCASSQVRGVSYEQYFGPGTRLTVT.